The 8 T cell receptor beta chains below were found in one sample sequenced in a study of T cell clonality in common variable immunodeficiency. Profiling relied on immunoSEQ multiplex PCR, and the TCRdb table lists in-frame clones only, not all of them. Sampling found tens of thousands of clones, none seen once. The source material was peripheral blood mononuclear cells. The receptors come from a person aged 18 to 69 in good health.

This clone was seen many times. The read falls 3 residues short of the CDR3 end, and the missing part is taken from the germline J gene. The gene calls are TRBV6-1 and TRBJ2-7; 8 nucleotides line up with TRBD2. Germline CDR1 and CDR2: MNHNS and SASEGT. Unmatched junction bases numbered 6, after V lost 1 base and J lost 4 bases. The CDR3 has 15 amino acids. CDR3 protein: CASSEGAGGGYEQYF. The covered CDR3 bases are TGTGCCAGCAGTGAAGGGGCGGGAGGAGGGTACGAG.

This clone was counted ten times or more. From the germline J gene comes the end of the CDR3, since the read stops 3 residues before it. The V and J genes are TRBV5-4 and TRBJ2-1, with a tentative D call TRBD1 (5 bases). Germline CDR1 is SGHNT and CDR2 is YYREEE (reference sequence). Deletions cut 4 bases from V and 5 bases from J, with 16 bases between. There are 15 residues in the CDR3. The DNA read from the CDR3 is TGTGCCAGCAGCGGCCCGGAATGGGGCCACAATGAG. This gives the protein CASSGPEWGHNE. The complete CDR3 sequence is CASSGPEWGHNEQFF.

Ten or more counts support this clone. The CDR3 goes on 3 residues after the read ends, and that part is filled in from the germline J gene. This chain joins TRBV30 and TRBJ2-5; possibly TRBD2 for D (6 bases). Trimming removed 5 bases from V and 1 base from J, with 8 bases in between. Germline CDR1 GTSNPN, CDR2 SVGIG (reference sequence). This CDR3 spans 12 amino acids. CDR3 DNA (partial): TGTGCCTGGGGGACTTCCCAAGAGACC. This gives the protein CAWGTSQET. The whole CDR3 protein is CAWGTSQETQYF.

This clone has a handful of counts. The observed sequence ends 3 residues before the CDR3 terminus, with the missing tail filled in from the germline J gene. The chain carries TRBV2 and TRBJ2-3; TRBD2 matches at 14 bases. The CDR3 runs to 17 residues. Looked up from germline, CDR1 is SNHLY and CDR2 is FYNNEI. With 6 bases clipped from V and 5 bases from J, the junction kept 10 bases outside the gene matches. The covered CDR3 bases are TGTGCCAGCAGGAAAGGGGGACTAGCGGGGGTGGGAGATACG. Protein sequence: CASRKGGLAGVGDT. In full, the CDR3 is CASRKGGLAGVGDTQYF.

This clone was observed many times. The CDR3 end lies 3 residues beyond the end of the read and is filled in from the germline J gene. This chain joins TRBV6-2 or TRBV6-3 and TRBJ2-6; the D is unclear. The CDR3 length is 15 residues. Germline values: CDR1 MNHEY, CDR2 SVGEGT. Trimming removed 5 bases from V and 0 bases from J, with 8 bases in between. The sequenced CDR3 bases are TGTGCCAGCAGTCCTGGCTCCTCTGGGGCCAACGTC. It encodes CASSPGSSGANV. The complete CDR3 reads CASSPGSSGANVLTF.

There are many counts of this clone. The read ends 3 residues before the CDR3 terminus; that terminus is restored from the germline J gene. The chain uses TRBV20-1 and TRBJ2-5; D may be TRBD1 (6 bases). This CDR3 spans 13 amino acids. Trimming took off 6 bases at V and 1 base at J, with 12 bases between the two ends. The germline V gene has CDR1 DFQATT and CDR2 SNEGSKA (reference sequence). The CDR3 sequence: CSASGTLQETQYF. CDR3 bases read: TGCAGTGCCTCCGGGACACTCCAAGAGACC.

This clone has a count of ten or more. The read terminates 3 residues ahead of where the CDR3 ends, so the germline J gene completes it. The chain combines TRBV5-1 with TRBJ2-2; TRBD2 is a possible D gene (7 bases). Trimming pared 4 bases from V and 5 bases from J, leaving 21 bases between. The CDR3 runs to 17 residues. CDR1 is SGHRS, CDR2 YFSETQ, per germline. The sequenced part of the CDR3 DNA is TGCGCCAGCAGCCAGTATCTATCTGGGAGGGGGACCGGGGAG. Translation gives CASSQYLSGRGTGE. The full CDR3 sequence reads CASSQYLSGRGTGELFF. Full variable domain (rest looked up from reference TRBV5-1 and TRBJ2-2): KAGVTQTPRYLIKTRGQQVTLSCSPISGHRSVSWYQQTPGQGLQFLFEYFSETQRNKGNFPGRFSGRQFSNSRSEMNVSTLELGDSALYLCASSQYLSGRGTGELFFGEGSRLTVL.

This clone was recorded a few times. The CDR3 spells CASSLLPSETYEQYF. CDR3 DNA, as far as it was read: TGCGCCAGCAGCTTGCTTCCTAGCGAGACCTACGAG. The V call is TRBV5-1, the J call TRBJ2-7; possible D gene TRBD2, 6 bases. The observed sequence ends 3 residues before the CDR3 terminus, with the missing tail filled in from the germline J gene. Germline-derived CDR1 and CDR2 are SGHRS and YFSETQ. V lost 1 base to trimming and J lost 2 bases, with 13 bases between them. The length of the CDR3 is 15 residues.